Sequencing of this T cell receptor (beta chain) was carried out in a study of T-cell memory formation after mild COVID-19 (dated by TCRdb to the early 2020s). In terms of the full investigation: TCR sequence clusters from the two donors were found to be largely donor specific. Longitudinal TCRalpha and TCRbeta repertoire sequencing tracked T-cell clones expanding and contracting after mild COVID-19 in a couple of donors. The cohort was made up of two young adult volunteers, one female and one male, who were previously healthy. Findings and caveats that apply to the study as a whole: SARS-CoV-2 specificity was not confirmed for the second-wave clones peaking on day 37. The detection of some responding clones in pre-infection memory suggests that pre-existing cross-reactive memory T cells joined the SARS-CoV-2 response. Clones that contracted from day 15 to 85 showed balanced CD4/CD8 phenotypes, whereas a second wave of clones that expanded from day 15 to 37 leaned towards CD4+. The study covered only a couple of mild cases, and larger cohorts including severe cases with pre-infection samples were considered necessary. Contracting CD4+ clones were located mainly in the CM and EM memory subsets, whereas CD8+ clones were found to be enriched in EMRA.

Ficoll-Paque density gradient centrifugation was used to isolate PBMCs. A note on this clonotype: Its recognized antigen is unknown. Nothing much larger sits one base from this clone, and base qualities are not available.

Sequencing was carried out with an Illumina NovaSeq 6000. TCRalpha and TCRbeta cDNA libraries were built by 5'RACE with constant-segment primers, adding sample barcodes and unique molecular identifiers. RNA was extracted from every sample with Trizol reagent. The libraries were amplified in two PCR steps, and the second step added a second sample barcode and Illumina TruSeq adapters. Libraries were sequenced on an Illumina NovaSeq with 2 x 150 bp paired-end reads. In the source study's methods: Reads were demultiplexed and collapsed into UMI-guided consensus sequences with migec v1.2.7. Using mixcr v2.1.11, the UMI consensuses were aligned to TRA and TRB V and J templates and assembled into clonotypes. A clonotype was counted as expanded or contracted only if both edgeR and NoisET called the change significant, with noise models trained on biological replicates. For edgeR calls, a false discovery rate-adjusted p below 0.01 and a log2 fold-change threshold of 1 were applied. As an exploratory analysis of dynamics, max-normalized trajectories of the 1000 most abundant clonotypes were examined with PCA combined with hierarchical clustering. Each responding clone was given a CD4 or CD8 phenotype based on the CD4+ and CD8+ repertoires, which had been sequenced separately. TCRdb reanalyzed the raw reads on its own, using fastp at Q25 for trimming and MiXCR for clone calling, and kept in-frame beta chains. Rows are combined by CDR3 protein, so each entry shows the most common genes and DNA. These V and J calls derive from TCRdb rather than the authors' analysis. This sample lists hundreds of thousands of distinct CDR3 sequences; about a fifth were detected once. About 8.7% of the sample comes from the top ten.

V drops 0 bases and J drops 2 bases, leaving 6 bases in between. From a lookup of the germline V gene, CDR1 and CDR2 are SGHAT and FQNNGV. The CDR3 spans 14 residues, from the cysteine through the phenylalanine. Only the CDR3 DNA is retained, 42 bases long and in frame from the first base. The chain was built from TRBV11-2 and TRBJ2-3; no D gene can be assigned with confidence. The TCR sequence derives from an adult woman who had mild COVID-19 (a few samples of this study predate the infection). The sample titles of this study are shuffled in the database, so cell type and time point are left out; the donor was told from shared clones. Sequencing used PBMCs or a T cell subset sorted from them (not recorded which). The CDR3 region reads CASSLELDTDTQYF. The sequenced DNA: TGTGCCAGCAGCTTAGAACTTGACACAGATACGCAGTATTTT.